This record covers a single T cell receptor beta chain. Sequencing used immunoSEQ multiplex PCR; TCRdb keeps in-frame clones, though not all of them. This table has some 90,000 clones, around nine tenths appearing once. All patients relapsed after autologous stem cell transplantation, and brentuximab vedotin exposure varied. Between the trimmed V and J ends, which lost 2 bases and 4 bases, there was a span of 9 bases. This CDR3 has 15 residues. Germline values: CDR1 MDHEN, CDR2 SYDVKM. This entry belongs to a study of PD-1 blockade in classical Hodgkin lymphoma. The TCR sequence derives from a human donor with classical Hodgkin lymphoma. V usage is TRBV28 and J usage is TRBJ2-6, with D possibly called TRBD1 or TRBD2 (5 bases each). The sample was peripheral blood mononuclear cells (PBMCs), taken before the second cycle of nivolumab. This CDR3 reads CASSLGWDGANVLTF. The CDR3 DNA is TGTGCCAGCAGTTTAGGGTGGGACGGGGCCAACGTCCTGACTTTC.